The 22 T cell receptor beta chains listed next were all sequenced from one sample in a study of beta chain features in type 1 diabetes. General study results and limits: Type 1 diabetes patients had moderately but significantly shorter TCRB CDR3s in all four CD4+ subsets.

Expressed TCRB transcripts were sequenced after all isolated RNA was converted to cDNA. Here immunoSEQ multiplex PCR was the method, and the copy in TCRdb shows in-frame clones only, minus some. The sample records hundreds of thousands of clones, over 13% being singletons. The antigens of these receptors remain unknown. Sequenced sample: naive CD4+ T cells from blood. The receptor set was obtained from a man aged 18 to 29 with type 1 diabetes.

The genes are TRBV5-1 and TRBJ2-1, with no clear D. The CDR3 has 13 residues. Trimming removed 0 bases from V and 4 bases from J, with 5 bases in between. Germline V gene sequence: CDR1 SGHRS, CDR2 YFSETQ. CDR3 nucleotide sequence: TGCGCCAGCAGCTTGGTGGAGTACAATGAGCAGTTCTTC. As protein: CASSLVEYNEQFF.

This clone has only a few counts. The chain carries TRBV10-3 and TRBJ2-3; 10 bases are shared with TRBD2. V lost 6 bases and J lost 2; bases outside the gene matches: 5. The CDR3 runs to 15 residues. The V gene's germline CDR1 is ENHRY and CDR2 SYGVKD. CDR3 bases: TGTGCCATCAGACCAGGGACTAGCGTCACAGATACGCAGTATTTT. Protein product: CAIRPGTSVTDTQYF.

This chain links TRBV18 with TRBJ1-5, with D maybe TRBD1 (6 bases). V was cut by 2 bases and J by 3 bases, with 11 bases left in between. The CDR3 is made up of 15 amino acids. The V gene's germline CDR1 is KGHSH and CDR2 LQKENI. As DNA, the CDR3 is TGTGCCAGCTCACCAGGGCGGACAGACAATCAGCCCCAGCATTTT. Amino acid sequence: CASSPGRTDNQPQHF.

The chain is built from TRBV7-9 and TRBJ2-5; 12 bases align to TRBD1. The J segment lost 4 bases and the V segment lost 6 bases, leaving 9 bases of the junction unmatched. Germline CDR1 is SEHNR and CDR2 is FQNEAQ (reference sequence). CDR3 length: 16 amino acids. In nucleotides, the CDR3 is TGTGCCAGCAGACCCCCTGGGACAGGGGGCCGAGAGACCCAGTACTTC. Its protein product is CASRPPGTGGRETQYF. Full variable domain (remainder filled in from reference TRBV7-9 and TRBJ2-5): DTGVSQNPRHKITKRGQNVTFRCDPISEHNRLYWYRQTLGQGPEFLTYFQNEAQLEKSRLLSDRFSAERPKGSFSTLEIQRTEQGDSAMYLCASRPPGTGGRETQYFGPGTRLLVL.

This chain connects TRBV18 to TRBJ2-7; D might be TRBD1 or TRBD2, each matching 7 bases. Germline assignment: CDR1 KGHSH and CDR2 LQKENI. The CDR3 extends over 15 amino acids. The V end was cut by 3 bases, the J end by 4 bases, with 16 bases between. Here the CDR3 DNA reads TGTGCCAGCTCACCCACCAGGGGGACTAATTACGAGCAGTACTTC. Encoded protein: CASSPTRGTNYEQYF.

The CDR3 sequence: CASGLAGTSGANVLTF. The CDR3 DNA is TGTGCCAGCGGGCTAGCGGGGACCTCTGGGGCCAACGTCCTGACTTTC. V usage is TRBV6-6 and J usage is TRBJ2-6; 9 nucleotides line up with TRBD2. V was pared by 8 bases and J by 0 bases, with 5 bases of the junction left unmatched. Looked up from germline, CDR1 is MNHNY and CDR2 is SVGAGI (reference sequence). The CDR3 consists of 16 residues.

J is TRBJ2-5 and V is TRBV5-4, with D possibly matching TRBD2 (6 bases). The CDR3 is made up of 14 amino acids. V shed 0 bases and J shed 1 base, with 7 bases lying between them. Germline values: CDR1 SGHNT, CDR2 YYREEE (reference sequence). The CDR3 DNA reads TGTGCCAGCAGCTTGGACGGGAGCCAAGAGACCCAGTACTTC. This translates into CASSLDGSQETQYF.

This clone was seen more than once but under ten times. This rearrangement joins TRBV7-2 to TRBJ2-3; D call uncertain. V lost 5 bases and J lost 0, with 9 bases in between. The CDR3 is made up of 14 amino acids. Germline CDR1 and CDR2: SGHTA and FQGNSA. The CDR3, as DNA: TGTGCCAGCAGCACCCGGCTTAGCACAGATACGCAGTATTTT. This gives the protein CASSTRLSTDTQYF.

The CDR3 is CASSPPGQGAGDTQYF. CDR3 nucleotide sequence: TGTGCCAGCTCACCACCTGGCCAGGGGGCTGGAGATACGCAGTATTTT. V and J are TRBV18 and TRBJ2-3; 8 nucleotides line up with TRBD1. This CDR3 is 16 amino acids long. Germline V gene sequence: CDR1 KGHSH, CDR2 LQKENI. V lost 0 bases to trimming and J lost 5 bases; unmatched junction nucleotides: 7.

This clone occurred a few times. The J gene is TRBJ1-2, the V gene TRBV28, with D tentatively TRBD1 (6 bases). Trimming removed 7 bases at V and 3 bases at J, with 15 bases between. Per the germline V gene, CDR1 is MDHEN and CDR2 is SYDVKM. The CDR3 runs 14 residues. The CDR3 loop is CASIRGPGYYGYTF. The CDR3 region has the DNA TGTGCCAGCATCAGGGGTCCAGGATACTATGGCTACACCTTC.

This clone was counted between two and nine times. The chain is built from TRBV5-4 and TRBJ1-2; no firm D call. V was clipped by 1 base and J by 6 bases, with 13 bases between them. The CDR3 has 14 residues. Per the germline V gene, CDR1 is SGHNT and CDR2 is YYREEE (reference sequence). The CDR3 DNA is TGTGCCAGCAGCTTGTGGTGGGGAAAGGATGGCTACACCTTC. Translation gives CASSLWWGKDGYTF.

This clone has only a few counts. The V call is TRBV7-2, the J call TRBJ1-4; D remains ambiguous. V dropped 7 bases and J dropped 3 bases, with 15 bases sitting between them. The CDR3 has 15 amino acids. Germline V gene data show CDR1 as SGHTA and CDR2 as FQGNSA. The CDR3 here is CASTYGRGANEKLFF. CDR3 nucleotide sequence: TGTGCCAGCACTTATGGACGGGGAGCTAATGAAAAACTGTTTTTT.

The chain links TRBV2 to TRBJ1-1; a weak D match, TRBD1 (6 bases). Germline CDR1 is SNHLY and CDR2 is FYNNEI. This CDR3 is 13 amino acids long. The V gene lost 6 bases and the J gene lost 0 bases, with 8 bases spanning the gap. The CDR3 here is CASRDRVNTEAFF. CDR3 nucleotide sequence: TGTGCCAGCAGGGACAGAGTGAACACTGAAGCTTTCTTT.

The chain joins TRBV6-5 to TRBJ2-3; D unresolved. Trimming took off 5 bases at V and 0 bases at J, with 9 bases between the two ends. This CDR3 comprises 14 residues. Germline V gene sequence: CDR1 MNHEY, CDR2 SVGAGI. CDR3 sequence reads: CASSLGVSTDTQYF. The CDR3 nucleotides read TGTGCCAGCAGTCTCGGAGTTAGCACAGATACGCAGTATTTT.

DNA of the CDR3: TGTGCCAGCAGCCGGGACGGAGATAGCAATCAGCCCCAGCATTTT. It encodes CASSRDGDSNQPQHF. The chain couples TRBV6-5 to TRBJ1-5, with D perhaps matching TRBD1 (5 bases). The CDR3 length is 15 residues. Trimming cost V 6 bases and J 0 bases, with 12 bases left between them. The germline gives CDR1 MNHEY, CDR2 SVGAGI.

CDR3 DNA sequence: TGTGCCAGCAGTTTATTGACCGGGACAGGGAACACCGGGGAGCTGTTTTTT. As protein: CASSLLTGTGNTGELFF. The V and J genes are TRBV28 and TRBJ2-2, with 8 bases fitting TRBD1. J gave up 1 base and V 1 base, and 5 bases lay outside the gene matches. CDR1 MDHEN and CDR2 SYDVKM come from the germline V gene. The CDR3 is 17 residues long.

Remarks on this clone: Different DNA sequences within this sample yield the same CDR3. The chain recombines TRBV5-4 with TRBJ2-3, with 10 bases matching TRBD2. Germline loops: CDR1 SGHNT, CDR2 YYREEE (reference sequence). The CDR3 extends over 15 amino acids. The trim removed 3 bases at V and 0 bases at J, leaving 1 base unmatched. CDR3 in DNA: TGTGCCAGCAGCTCGACTAGCGGGAGCACAGATACGCAGTATTTT. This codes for CASSSTSGSTDTQYF.

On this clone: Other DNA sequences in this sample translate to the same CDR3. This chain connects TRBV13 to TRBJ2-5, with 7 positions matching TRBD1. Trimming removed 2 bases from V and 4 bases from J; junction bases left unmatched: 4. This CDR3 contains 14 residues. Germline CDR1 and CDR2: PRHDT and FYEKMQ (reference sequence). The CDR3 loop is CASSLRQGGETQYF. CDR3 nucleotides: TGTGCCAGCAGCTTACGACAGGGTGGAGAGACCCAGTACTTC. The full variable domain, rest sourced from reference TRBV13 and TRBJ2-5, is AAGVIQSPRHLIKEKRETATLKCYPIPRHDTVYWYQQGPGQDPQFLISFYEKMQSDKGSIPDRFSAQQFSDYHSELNMSSLELGDSALYFCASSLRQGGETQYFGPGTRLLVL.

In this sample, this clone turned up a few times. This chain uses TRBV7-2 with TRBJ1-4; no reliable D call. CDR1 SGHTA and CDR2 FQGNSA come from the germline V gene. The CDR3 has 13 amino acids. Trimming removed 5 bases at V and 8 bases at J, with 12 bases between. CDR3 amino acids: CASSPLHEEKLFF. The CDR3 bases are TGTGCCAGCAGCCCCCTCCACGAAGAAAAACTGTTTTTT.

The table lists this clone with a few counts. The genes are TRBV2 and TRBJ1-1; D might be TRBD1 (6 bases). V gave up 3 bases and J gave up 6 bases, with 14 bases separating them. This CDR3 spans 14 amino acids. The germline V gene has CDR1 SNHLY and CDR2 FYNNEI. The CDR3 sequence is CASSDGGAPPEAFF. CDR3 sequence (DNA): TGTGCCAGCAGTGACGGGGGGGCCCCACCTGAAGCTTTCTTT.

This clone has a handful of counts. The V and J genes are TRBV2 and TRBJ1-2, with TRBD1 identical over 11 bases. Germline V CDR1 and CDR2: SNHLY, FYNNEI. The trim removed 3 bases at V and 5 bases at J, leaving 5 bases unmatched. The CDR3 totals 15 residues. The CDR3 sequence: CASSDGTGGQYGYTF. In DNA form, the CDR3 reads TGTGCCAGCAGTGATGGGACAGGGGGTCAGTATGGCTACACCTTC. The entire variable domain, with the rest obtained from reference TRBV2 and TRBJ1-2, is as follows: EPEVTQTPSHQVTQMGQEVILRCVPISNHLYFYWYRQILGQKVEFLVSFYNNEISEKSEIFDDQFSVERPDGSNFTLKIRSTKLEDSAMYFCASSDGTGGQYGYTFGSGTRLTVV.

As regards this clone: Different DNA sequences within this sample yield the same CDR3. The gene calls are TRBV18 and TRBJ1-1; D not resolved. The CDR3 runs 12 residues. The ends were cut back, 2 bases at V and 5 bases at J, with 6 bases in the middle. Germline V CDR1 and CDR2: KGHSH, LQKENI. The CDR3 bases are TGTGCCAGCTCACCAGGGGAAACTGAAGCTTTCTTT. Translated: CASSPGETEAFF. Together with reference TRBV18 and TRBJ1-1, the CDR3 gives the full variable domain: NAGVMQNPRHLVRRRGQEARLRCSPMKGHSHVYWYRQLPEEGLKFMVYLQKENIIDESGMPKERFSAEFPKEGPSILRIQQVVRGDSAAYFCASSPGETEAFFGQGTRLTVV.